This is a list of T cell receptor beta chains from one sample in a study of blood T cell repertoires in COVID-19. The assay was immunoSEQ multiplex PCR, and TCRdb's table has in-frame clones only and misses some. The sample records some 320,000 clones, roughly 90% being singletons. Sequences were obtained from PBMCs or T cells enriched from blood (not recorded which). These receptors were obtained from a woman aged 25 to 39 who had been exposed to COVID-19. The CDR3 runs from the conserved cysteine through the conserved F or W. Fields, in order: D gene, J gene, V gene, clone size, CDR3 DNA, CDR3 protein. D genes are given only for firm matches. For some rows the clone size is stated as once, few or many, or as a class when expanded; others skip it.

d_call: TRBD1
j_call: TRBJ2-7
v_call: TRBV5-1
clone_size: NA
cdr3_nt: TGCGCCAGCAGCATCCGGGACAGGACATCCTACGAGCAGTACTTC
cdr3_aa: CASSIRDRTSYEQYF

d_call: TRBD1
j_call: TRBJ1-1
v_call: TRBV24-1
clone_size: NA
cdr3_nt: TGTGCCACTTCTCCGGGACAGGGAAGAGAAGCTTTCTTT
cdr3_aa: CATSPGQGREAFF

d_call: TRBD1
j_call: TRBJ1-3
v_call: TRBV4-2
clone_size: NA
cdr3_nt: TGTGCCAGCAGCTCATACTCACAGGGGCCGGGAAACACCATATATTTT
cdr3_aa: CASSSYSQGPGNTIYF

d_call: NA
j_call: TRBJ1-6
v_call: TRBV5-6
clone_size: NA
cdr3_nt: TGTGCCAGCAGCGGGGGCCTTCATAATTCACCCCTCCACTTT
cdr3_aa: CASSGGLHNSPLHF

d_call: NA
j_call: TRBJ1-5
v_call: TRBV12-3/TRBV12-4
clone_size: NA
cdr3_nt: TGTGCCAGCACCCTAGACAGAGCTCAGCCCCAGCATTTT
cdr3_aa: CASTLDRAQPQHF

d_call: NA
j_call: TRBJ1-1
v_call: TRBV3-1/TRBV3-2
clone_size: NA
cdr3_nt: TGTGCCAGCAGCCCGCGACACTCATCCACTGAAGCTTTCTTT
cdr3_aa: CASSPRHSSTEAFF

d_call: NA
j_call: TRBJ1-5
v_call: TRBV3-1/TRBV3-2
clone_size: NA
cdr3_nt: TGTGCCAGCAGCCCCCGGTTCAATCAGCCCCAGCATTTT
cdr3_aa: CASSPRFNQPQHF

d_call: NA
j_call: TRBJ1-3
v_call: TRBV4-3
clone_size: NA
cdr3_nt: TGCGCCAGCAGCCTTAGGGGCAGCTTCTCTGGAAACACCATATATTTT
cdr3_aa: CASSLRGSFSGNTIYF

d_call: TRBD1
j_call: TRBJ1-1
v_call: TRBV11-2
clone_size: NA
cdr3_nt: TGTGCCAGCAGCCAGAGGACAGGGGGCAACACTGAAGCTTTCTTT
cdr3_aa: CASSQRTGGNTEAFF

d_call: NA
j_call: TRBJ1-1
v_call: TRBV2
clone_size: NA
cdr3_nt: TGTGCCAGCATCACGAGGAAGACAGACGGATACACTGAAGCTTTCTTT
cdr3_aa: CASITRKTDGYTEAFF

d_call: NA
j_call: TRBJ2-4
v_call: TRBV7-8
clone_size: NA
cdr3_nt: TGTGCCAGCAGCTTACGTGGGCCGCTAGCCAAAAACATTCAGTACTTC
cdr3_aa: CASSLRGPLAKNIQYF

d_call: NA
j_call: TRBJ1-5
v_call: TRBV12-3/TRBV12-4
clone_size: NA
cdr3_nt: TGTGCCAGCAGCCGGACAGTGAATCAGCCCCAGCATTTT
cdr3_aa: CASSRTVNQPQHF

d_call: TRBD1
j_call: TRBJ1-2
v_call: TRBV14
clone_size: NA
cdr3_nt: TGTGCCAGCAGCTCACACTCCGGGACAGGGAACTATGGCTACACCTTC
cdr3_aa: CASSSHSGTGNYGYTF

d_call: NA
j_call: TRBJ1-5
v_call: TRBV25-1
clone_size: NA
cdr3_nt: TGTGCCAGCAGTGAAGAGGGCCTGGGGTCCCAGCATTTT
cdr3_aa: CASSEEGLGSQHF

d_call: NA
j_call: TRBJ1-1
v_call: TRBV28
clone_size: NA
cdr3_nt: TGTGCCAGCAGTTTAGGGTCAGGGAACACTGAAGCTTTCTTT
cdr3_aa: CASSLGSGNTEAFF

d_call: TRBD1
j_call: TRBJ1-2
v_call: TRBV5-5
clone_size: once
cdr3_nt: TGTGCCAGCAGCTTGGAGGACAGGACGCCGGGGAGGTATGGCTACACCTTC
cdr3_aa: CASSLEDRTPGRYGYTF

d_call: TRBD2
j_call: TRBJ2-5
v_call: TRBV19
clone_size: few
cdr3_nt: TGTGCCAGTAGTATAGGTCTAGCGGGGGGAGAGACCCAGTACTTC
cdr3_aa: CASSIGLAGGETQYF

d_call: NA
j_call: TRBJ2-7
v_call: TRBV4-3
clone_size: NA
cdr3_nt: TGCGCCAGCAGCCCAAATCGACAGGGAGGTACCTACGAGCAGTACTTC
cdr3_aa: CASSPNRQGGTYEQYF

d_call: NA
j_call: TRBJ1-2
v_call: TRBV18
clone_size: NA
cdr3_nt: TGTGCCAGCTCACCAGGCGTGGGGGGGGACTATGGCTACACCTTC
cdr3_aa: CASSPGVGGDYGYTF

d_call: TRBD2
j_call: TRBJ2-3
v_call: TRBV5-5
clone_size: once
cdr3_nt: TGTGCCAGCAGCTTGCTAGCGGGGGGGCCGGTGGGCACAGATACGCAGTATTTT
cdr3_aa: CASSLLAGGPVGTDTQYF

d_call: TRBD1
j_call: TRBJ2-1
v_call: TRBV19
clone_size: NA
cdr3_nt: TGTGCCAGTAGTACCGGACAGGGTACCTACAATGAGCAGTTCTTC
cdr3_aa: CASSTGQGTYNEQFF

d_call: NA
j_call: TRBJ1-2
v_call: TRBV18
clone_size: NA
cdr3_nt: TGTGCCAGCTCACCGGGCCAGGGCGCTGCTAACTATGGCTACACCTTC
cdr3_aa: CASSPGQGAANYGYTF

d_call: NA
j_call: TRBJ1-1
v_call: TRBV6-5
clone_size: few
cdr3_nt: TGTGCCAGCAGGTATAGGGGTTCCACTGAAGCTTTCTTT
cdr3_aa: CASRYRGSTEAFF

d_call: TRBD1
j_call: TRBJ1-2
v_call: TRBV27
clone_size: NA
cdr3_nt: TGTGCCAGCAGTTCATCACAGGGGGTCGGGGGCTACACCTTC
cdr3_aa: CASSSSQGVGGYTF

d_call: NA
j_call: TRBJ1-5
v_call: TRBV19
clone_size: NA
cdr3_nt: TGTGCCAGTAGTATAGGACGGGTCCTACGGGGTCAGCCCCAGCATTTT
cdr3_aa: CASSIGRVLRGQPQHF

d_call: NA
j_call: TRBJ1-6
v_call: TRBV5-8
clone_size: NA
cdr3_nt: TGTGCCAGTAACCGGGACACTTATAATTCACCCCTCCACTTT
cdr3_aa: CASNRDTYNSPLHF

d_call: NA
j_call: TRBJ2-6
v_call: TRBV10-3
clone_size: NA
cdr3_nt: TGTGCCATCAGTAGTTCCACGAAGGGGTCCTCTGGGGCCAACGTCCTGACTTTC
cdr3_aa: CAISSSTKGSSGANVLTF

d_call: TRBD1
j_call: TRBJ1-2
v_call: TRBV2
clone_size: NA
cdr3_nt: TGTGCCAGCAGTGAGATAGGGGGCACCTATGGCTACACCTTC
cdr3_aa: CASSEIGGTYGYTF

d_call: NA
j_call: TRBJ1-6
v_call: TRBV29-1
clone_size: NA
cdr3_nt: TGCAGCGGAGGGGAGGAGGGTTCACCCCTCCACTTT
cdr3_aa: CSGGEEGSPLHF

d_call: NA
j_call: TRBJ1-1
v_call: TRBV4-1
clone_size: NA
cdr3_nt: TGCGCCAGCAGCCAAGCCTCTGGGGGACACTGGAACACTGAAGCTTTCTTT
cdr3_aa: CASSQASGGHWNTEAFF

d_call: NA
j_call: TRBJ2-3
v_call: TRBV13
clone_size: NA
cdr3_nt: TGTGCCAGCAGCTCTCCTGAACTACACCTCTCAGATACGCAGTATTTT
cdr3_aa: CASSSPELHLSDTQYF

d_call: TRBD1
j_call: TRBJ2-7
v_call: TRBV5-4
clone_size: NA
cdr3_nt: TGTGCCAGCAGCGGGGACAGGGGGCAGTACGAGCAGTACTTC
cdr3_aa: CASSGDRGQYEQYF

d_call: NA
j_call: TRBJ1-1
v_call: TRBV27
clone_size: NA
cdr3_nt: TGTGCCAGCAGAGAGAGCAGGGAGAACACTGAAGCTTTCTTT
cdr3_aa: CASRESRENTEAFF

d_call: TRBD1
j_call: TRBJ1-4
v_call: TRBV18
clone_size: NA
cdr3_nt: TGTGCCAGCTCAGCTAACAGGGGACAGACTAATGAAAAACTGTTTTTT
cdr3_aa: CASSANRGQTNEKLFF

d_call: TRBD2
j_call: TRBJ2-3
v_call: TRBV3-1/TRBV3-2
clone_size: NA
cdr3_nt: TGTGCCAGCAGCCAAGTGGGGGGGGGTACATCAGATACGCAGTATTTT
cdr3_aa: CASSQVGGGTSDTQYF

d_call: NA
j_call: TRBJ1-1
v_call: TRBV7-2
clone_size: NA
cdr3_nt: TGTGCCAGCAGCTTTGCAGAGAACACTGAAGCTTTCTTT
cdr3_aa: CASSFAENTEAFF

d_call: NA
j_call: TRBJ1-5
v_call: TRBV9
clone_size: NA
cdr3_nt: TGTGCCAGCAGCGCCGATACAGGGCTCAATCAGCCCCAGCATTTT
cdr3_aa: CASSADTGLNQPQHF

d_call: NA
j_call: TRBJ2-7
v_call: TRBV12-3/TRBV12-4
clone_size: few
cdr3_nt: TGTGCCAGCAGTTTAGTTCAGCGGTACGAGCAGTACTTC
cdr3_aa: CASSLVQRYEQYF

d_call: NA
j_call: TRBJ2-3
v_call: TRBV4-3
clone_size: once
cdr3_nt: TGCGCCAGCAGCCAGGCGCGGGGAAGCACAGATACGCAGTATTTT
cdr3_aa: CASSQARGSTDTQYF

d_call: TRBD1
j_call: TRBJ2-7
v_call: TRBV5-6
clone_size: NA
cdr3_nt: TGTGCCAGCAGCTACCTGACAGGGGGCGGCAAGAAGTACTTC
cdr3_aa: CASSYLTGGGKKYF

d_call: NA
j_call: TRBJ2-5
v_call: TRBV4-3
clone_size: NA
cdr3_nt: TGCGCCAGCAGCCAAGTAATGGCCCAAGAGACCCAGTACTTC
cdr3_aa: CASSQVMAQETQYF

d_call: TRBD1
j_call: TRBJ1-2
v_call: TRBV7-9
clone_size: NA
cdr3_nt: TGTGCCAGCAGCTTGGGGACAGGGGGCGCAGGTGGCTACACCTTC
cdr3_aa: CASSLGTGGAGGYTF

d_call: TRBD2
j_call: TRBJ2-2
v_call: TRBV3-1/TRBV3-2
clone_size: NA
cdr3_nt: TGTGCCAGCAGCTACGGACTAGCCGGGGAGCTGTTTTTT
cdr3_aa: CASSYGLAGELFF

d_call: NA
j_call: TRBJ1-3
v_call: TRBV3-1/TRBV3-2
clone_size: once
cdr3_nt: TGTGCCAGCAGCCGGGGGCCCGATCTGACCATATATTTT
cdr3_aa: CASSRGPDLTIYF

d_call: TRBD2
j_call: TRBJ2-1
v_call: TRBV5-1
clone_size: few
cdr3_nt: TGCGCCAGCAGGGATCCTAGCGGGGACCTCACGGGGCAGTTCTTC
cdr3_aa: CASRDPSGDLTGQFF

d_call: NA
j_call: TRBJ2-5
v_call: TRBV5-1
clone_size: NA
cdr3_nt: TGCGCCAGCAGCGTGGCCGGGACCCAGTACTTC
cdr3_aa: CASSVAGTQYF

d_call: TRBD1
j_call: TRBJ2-5
v_call: TRBV5-5
clone_size: NA
cdr3_nt: TGTGCCAGCAGCTGGAGACAGGGGGAAGAGACCCAGTACTTC
cdr3_aa: CASSWRQGEETQYF

d_call: NA
j_call: TRBJ1-6
v_call: TRBV28
clone_size: once
cdr3_nt: TGTGCCAGCAGTTCCGCTCCTAGTCTAGATTCACCCCTCCACTTT
cdr3_aa: CASSSAPSLDSPLHF

d_call: NA
j_call: TRBJ1-2
v_call: TRBV5-1
clone_size: NA
cdr3_nt: TGCGCCAGCAGCTTGGGCCTACAGGGAGCCTATGGCTACACCTTC
cdr3_aa: CASSLGLQGAYGYTF

d_call: NA
j_call: TRBJ2-3
v_call: TRBV3-1/TRBV3-2
clone_size: NA
cdr3_nt: TGTGCCAGCAGCCAAGATCAAACAGATACGCAGTATTTT
cdr3_aa: CASSQDQTDTQYF

d_call: NA
j_call: TRBJ1-6
v_call: TRBV19
clone_size: NA
cdr3_nt: TGTGCCAGTAGACCCAGGTCGAATTCACCCCTCCACTTT
cdr3_aa: CASRPRSNSPLHF

d_call: NA
j_call: TRBJ1-1
v_call: TRBV18
clone_size: NA
cdr3_nt: TGTGCCAGCTCACCAAGGGGGACGAACACTGAAGCTTTCTTT
cdr3_aa: CASSPRGTNTEAFF

d_call: TRBD2
j_call: TRBJ2-3
v_call: TRBV3-1/TRBV3-2
clone_size: NA
cdr3_nt: TGTGCCAGCAGCTCCCACTGGGGTGGACTAGCGGGGGACGGGAGCACAGATACGCAGTATTTT
cdr3_aa: CASSSHWGGLAGDGSTDTQYF

d_call: NA
j_call: TRBJ1-1
v_call: TRBV7-9
clone_size: NA
cdr3_nt: TGTGCCAGCAGCCCCGGTTCAGCTTTCTTT
cdr3_aa: CASSPGSAFF